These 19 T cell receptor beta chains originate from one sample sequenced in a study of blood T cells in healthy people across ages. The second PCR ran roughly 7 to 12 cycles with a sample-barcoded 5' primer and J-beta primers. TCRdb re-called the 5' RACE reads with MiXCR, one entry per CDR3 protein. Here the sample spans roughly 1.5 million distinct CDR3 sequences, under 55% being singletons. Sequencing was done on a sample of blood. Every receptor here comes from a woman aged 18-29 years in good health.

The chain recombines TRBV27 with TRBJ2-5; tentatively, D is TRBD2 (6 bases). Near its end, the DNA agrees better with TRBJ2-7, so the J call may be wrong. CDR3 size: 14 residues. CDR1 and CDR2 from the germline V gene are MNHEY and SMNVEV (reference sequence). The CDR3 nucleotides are TGTGCCAGCAGTTTAGTGGTAGCGGCCGACGAGCAGTACTTC. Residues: CASSLVVAADEQYF.

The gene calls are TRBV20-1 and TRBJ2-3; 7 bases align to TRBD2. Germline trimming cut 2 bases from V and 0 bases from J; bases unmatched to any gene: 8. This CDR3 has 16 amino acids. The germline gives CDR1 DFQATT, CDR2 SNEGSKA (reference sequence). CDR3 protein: CSARRVGGGSTDTQYF. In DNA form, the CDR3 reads TGCAGTGCTAGAAGAGTTGGGGGGGGGAGCACAGATACGCAGTATTTT.

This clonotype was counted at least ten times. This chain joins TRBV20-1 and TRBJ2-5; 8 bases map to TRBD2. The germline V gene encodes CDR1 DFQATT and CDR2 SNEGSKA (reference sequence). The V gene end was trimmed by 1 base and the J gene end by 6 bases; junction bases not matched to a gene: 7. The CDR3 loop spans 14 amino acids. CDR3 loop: CSARAGGLVKTQYF. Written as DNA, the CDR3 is TGCAGTGCTAGAGCGGGGGGGCTGGTAAAGACCCAGTACTTC.

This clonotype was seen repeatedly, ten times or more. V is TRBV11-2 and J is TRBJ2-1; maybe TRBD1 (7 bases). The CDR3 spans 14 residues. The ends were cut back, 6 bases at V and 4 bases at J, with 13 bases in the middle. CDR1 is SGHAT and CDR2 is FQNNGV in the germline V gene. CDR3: CASSSRGAYNEQFF. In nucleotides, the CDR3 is TGTGCCAGCAGTTCCAGGGGGGCTTACAATGAGCAGTTCTTC.

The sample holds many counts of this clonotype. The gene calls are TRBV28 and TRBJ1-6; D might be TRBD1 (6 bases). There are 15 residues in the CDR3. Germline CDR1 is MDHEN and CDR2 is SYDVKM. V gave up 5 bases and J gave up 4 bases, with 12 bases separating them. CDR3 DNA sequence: TGTGCCAGCAGTCCTGGACAGCTTTATAATTCACCCCTCCACTTT. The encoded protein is CASSPGQLYNSPLHF.

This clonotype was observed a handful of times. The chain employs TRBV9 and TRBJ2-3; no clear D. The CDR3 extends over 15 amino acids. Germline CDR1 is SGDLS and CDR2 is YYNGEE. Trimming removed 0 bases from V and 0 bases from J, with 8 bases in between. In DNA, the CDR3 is TGTGCCAGCAGCGTAGATCGGTTTAGCACAGATACGCAGTATTTT. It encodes CASSVDRFSTDTQYF.

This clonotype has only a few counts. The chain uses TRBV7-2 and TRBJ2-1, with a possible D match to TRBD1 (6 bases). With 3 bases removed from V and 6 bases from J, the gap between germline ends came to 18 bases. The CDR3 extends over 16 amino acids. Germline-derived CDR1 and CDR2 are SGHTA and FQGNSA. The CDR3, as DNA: TGTGCCAGCAGCTTCCCCGGGAACAGGGACGCCAATGAGCAGTTCTTC. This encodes CASSFPGNRDANEQFF.

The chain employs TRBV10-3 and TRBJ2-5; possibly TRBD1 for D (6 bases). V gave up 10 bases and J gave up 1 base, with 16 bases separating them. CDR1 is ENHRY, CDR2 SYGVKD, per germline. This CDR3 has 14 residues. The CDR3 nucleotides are TGTGCCAGCAATTCTTCAGGGGCCCAAGAGACCCAGTACTTC. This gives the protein CASNSSGAQETQYF.

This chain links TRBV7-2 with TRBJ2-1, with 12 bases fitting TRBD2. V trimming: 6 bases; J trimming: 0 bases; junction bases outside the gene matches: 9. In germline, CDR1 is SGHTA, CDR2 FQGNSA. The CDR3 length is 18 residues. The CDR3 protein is CASRSGATSGSSYNEQFF. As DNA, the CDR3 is TGTGCCAGCAGGTCGGGGGCGACTAGCGGGAGCTCCTACAATGAGCAGTTCTTC.

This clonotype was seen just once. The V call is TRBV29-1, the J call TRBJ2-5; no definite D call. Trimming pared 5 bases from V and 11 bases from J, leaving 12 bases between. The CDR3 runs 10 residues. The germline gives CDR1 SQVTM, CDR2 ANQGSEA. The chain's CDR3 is CSVTLNEQYF. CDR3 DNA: TGCAGCGTTACCCTCAATGAGCAGTACTTC.

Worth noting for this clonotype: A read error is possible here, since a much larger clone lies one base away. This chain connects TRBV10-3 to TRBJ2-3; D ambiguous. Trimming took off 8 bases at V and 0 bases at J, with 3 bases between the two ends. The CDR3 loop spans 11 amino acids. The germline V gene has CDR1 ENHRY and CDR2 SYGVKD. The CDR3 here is CAIGSTDTQYF. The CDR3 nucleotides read TGTGCCATCGGGAGCACAGATACGCAGTATTTT.

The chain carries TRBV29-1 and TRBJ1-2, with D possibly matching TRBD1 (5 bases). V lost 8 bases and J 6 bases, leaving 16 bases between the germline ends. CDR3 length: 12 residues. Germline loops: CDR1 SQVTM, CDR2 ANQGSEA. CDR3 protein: CSTNTGGDGYTF. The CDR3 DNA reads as TGCAGCACCAACACAGGAGGGGATGGCTACACCTTC.

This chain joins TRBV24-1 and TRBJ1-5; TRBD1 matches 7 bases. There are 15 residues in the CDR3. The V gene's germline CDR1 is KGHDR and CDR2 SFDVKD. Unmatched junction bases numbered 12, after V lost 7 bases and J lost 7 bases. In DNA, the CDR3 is TGTGCCACCAGCGGGACAGATATGTCCCGACAGCCCCAGCATTTT. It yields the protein CATSGTDMSRQPQHF.

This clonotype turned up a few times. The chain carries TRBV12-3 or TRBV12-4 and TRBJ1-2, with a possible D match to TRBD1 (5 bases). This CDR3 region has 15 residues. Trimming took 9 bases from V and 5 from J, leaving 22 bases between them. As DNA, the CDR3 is TGTGCCAGTACGGACCCCAGGGACTCCCATTATGGCTACACCTTC. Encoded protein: CASTDPRDSHYGYTF.

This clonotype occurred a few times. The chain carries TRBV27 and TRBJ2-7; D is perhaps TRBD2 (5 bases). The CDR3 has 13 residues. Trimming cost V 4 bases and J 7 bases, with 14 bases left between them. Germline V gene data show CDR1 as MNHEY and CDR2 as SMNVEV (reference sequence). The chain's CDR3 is CASSSAGGYEQYF. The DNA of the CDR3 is TGTGCCAGCAGTTCTGCAGGAGGATATGAGCAGTACTTC.

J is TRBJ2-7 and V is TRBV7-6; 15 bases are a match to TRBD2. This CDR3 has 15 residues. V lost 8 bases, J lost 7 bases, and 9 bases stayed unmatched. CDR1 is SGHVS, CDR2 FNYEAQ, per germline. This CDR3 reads CASGRTSGGVNEQYF. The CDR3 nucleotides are TGTGCCAGCGGGAGGACTAGCGGGGGGGTAAATGAGCAGTACTTC.

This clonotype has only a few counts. The CDR3 coding sequence is TGTGCCAGCTCTAGGGAGTCGGGGGCAATTACCTCTCCCGCTAGCACAGATACGCAGTATTTT. Protein sequence: CASSRESGAITSPASTDTQYF. J is TRBJ2-3 and V is TRBV12-3 or TRBV12-4; D tentatively fits TRBD1 or TRBD2 (6 bases each). V lost 8 bases to trimming and J lost 0 bases, with 33 bases between them. The CDR3 is 21 amino acids.

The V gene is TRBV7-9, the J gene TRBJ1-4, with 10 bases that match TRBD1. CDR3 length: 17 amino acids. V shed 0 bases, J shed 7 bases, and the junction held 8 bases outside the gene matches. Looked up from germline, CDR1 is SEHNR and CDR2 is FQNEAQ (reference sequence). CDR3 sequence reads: CASSLAGGDRGAEKLFF. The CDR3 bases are TGTGCCAGCAGCTTAGCAGGCGGGGACAGGGGAGCTGAAAAACTGTTTTTT.

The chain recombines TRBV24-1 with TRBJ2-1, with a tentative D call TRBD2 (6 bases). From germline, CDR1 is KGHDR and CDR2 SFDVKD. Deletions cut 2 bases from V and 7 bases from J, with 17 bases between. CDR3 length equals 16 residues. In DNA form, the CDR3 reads TGTGCCACCAGTGATTGGGAGGCAGGTTTCTTAAATGAGCAGTTCTTC. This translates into CATSDWEAGFLNEQFF.